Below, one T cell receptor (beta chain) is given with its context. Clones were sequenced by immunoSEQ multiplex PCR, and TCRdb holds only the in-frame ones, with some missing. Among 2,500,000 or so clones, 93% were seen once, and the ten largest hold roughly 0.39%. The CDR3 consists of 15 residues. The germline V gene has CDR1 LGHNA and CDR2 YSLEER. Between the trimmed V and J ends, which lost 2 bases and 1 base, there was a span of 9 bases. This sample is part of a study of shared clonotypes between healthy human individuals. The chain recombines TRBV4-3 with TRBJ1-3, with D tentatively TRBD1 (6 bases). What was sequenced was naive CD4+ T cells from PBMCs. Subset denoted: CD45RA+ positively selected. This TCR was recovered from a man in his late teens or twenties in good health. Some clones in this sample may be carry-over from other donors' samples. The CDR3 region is CASSQSDRSGNTIYF. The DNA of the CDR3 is TGCGCCAGCAGCCAATCCGACAGGTCTGGAAACACCATATATTTT.